The T cell receptor beta chain under discussion was sequenced for a study of shared clonotypes between healthy human individuals. The CDR3 consists of 13 residues. Trimming removed 5 bases from V and 2 bases from J, with 8 bases in between. CDR1 and CDR2 (germline): SGHTA, FQGTGA. Sequencing was performed with immunoSEQ multiplex PCR; in TCRdb, only in-frame clones are kept and a portion is missing. The data hold around 1.1 million clones, with about four fifths observed a single time. Input material: memory CD4+ T cells from PBMCs. Subset noted: CD45RA-negative fraction. The TCR originated in a man younger than 35 in good health. Some clones in this sample may be carry-over from other donors' samples. The rearrangement links TRBV7-3 to TRBJ2-3; D is perhaps TRBD2 (5 bases). The CDR3 here is CASSPRDTDTQYF. CDR3 bases: TGTGCCAGCAGCCCCCGGGACACAGATACGCAGTATTTT.